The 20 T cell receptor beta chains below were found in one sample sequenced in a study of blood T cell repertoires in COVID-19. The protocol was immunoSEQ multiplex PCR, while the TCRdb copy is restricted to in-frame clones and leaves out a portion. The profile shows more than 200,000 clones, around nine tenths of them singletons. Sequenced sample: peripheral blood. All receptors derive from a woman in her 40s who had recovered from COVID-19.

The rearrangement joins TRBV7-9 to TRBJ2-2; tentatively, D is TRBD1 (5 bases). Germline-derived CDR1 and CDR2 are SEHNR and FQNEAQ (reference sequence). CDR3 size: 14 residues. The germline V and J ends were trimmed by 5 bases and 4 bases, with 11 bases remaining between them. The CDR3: CASSPRAATGELFF. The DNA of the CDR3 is TGTGCCAGCAGCCCCAGGGCAGCCACCGGGGAGCTGTTTTTT.

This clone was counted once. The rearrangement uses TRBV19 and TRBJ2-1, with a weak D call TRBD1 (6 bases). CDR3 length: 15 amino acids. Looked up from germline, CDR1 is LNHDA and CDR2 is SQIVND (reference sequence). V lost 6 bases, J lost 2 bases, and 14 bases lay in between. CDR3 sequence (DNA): TGTGCCAGTAGATCCCCGGGACACCCCTACAATGAGCAGTTCTTC. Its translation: CASRSPGHPYNEQFF.

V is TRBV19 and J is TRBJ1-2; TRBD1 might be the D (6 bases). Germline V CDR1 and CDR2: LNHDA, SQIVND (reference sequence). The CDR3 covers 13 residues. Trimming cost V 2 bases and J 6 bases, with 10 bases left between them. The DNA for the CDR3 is TGTGCCAGTAGTATACAGGGGAACGATGGCTACACCTTC. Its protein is CASSIQGNDGYTF.

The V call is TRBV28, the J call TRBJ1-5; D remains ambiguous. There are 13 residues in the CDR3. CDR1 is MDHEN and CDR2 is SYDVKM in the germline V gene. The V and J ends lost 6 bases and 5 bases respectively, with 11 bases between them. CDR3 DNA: TGTGCCAGCAGGCGCGACGGGTATCAGCCCCAGCATTTT. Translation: CASRRDGYQPQHF.

The CDR3 bases are TGTGCCACCAGCAGAGATGTGGGAGCATCTGAAGCTTTCTTT. Translated, it gives CATSRDVGASEAFF. V and J are TRBV15 and TRBJ1-1, with unresolved D. CDR1 LNHNV and CDR2 YYDKDF come from the germline V gene (reference sequence). The CDR3 runs to 14 residues. V lost 0 bases to trimming and J lost 6 bases, with 11 bases between them. Using reference TRBV15 and TRBJ1-1 for the parts outside the CDR3, the full variable domain is DAMVIQNPRYQVTQFGKPVTLSCSQTLNHNVMYWYQQKSSQAPKLLFHYYDKDFNNEADTPDNFQSRRPNTSFCFLDIRSPGLGDTAMYLCATSRDVGASEAFFGQGTRLTVV.

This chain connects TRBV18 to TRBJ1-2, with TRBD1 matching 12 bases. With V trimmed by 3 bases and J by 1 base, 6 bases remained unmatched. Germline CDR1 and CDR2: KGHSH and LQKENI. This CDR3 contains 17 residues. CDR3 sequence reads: CASSPTRDRGHNYGYTF. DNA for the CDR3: TGTGCCAGCTCACCCACGCGGGACAGGGGGCATAACTATGGCTACACCTTC.

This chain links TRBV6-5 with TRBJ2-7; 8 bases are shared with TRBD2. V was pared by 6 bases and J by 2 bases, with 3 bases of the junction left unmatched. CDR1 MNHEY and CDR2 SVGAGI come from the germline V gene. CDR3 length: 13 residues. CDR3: CASSLTSAYEQYF. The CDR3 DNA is TGTGCCAGCAGCCTGACTAGCGCCTACGAGCAGTACTTC.

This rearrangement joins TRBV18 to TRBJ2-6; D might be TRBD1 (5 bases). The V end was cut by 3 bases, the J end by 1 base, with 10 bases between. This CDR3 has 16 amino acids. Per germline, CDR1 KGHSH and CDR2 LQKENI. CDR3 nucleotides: TGTGCCAGCTCACCTCTAGGGGAATCTGGGGCCAACGTCCTGACTTTC. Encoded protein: CASSPLGESGANVLTF.

The CDR3 sequence: CASSPEITGDYGYTF. CDR3 in DNA: TGTGCCAGCAGCCCGGAAATTACCGGGGACTATGGCTACACCTTC. The genes are TRBV5-4 and TRBJ1-2; D unclear. CDR1 is SGHNT and CDR2 is YYREEE in the germline V gene (reference sequence). The germline V and J ends were trimmed by 4 bases and 3 bases, with 16 bases remaining between them. This CDR3 contains 15 residues.

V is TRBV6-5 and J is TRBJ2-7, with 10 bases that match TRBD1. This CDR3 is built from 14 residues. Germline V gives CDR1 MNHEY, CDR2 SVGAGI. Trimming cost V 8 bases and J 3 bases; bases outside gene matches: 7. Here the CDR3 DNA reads TGTGCCAGCGGACCTGACAGGGGGCTCTACGAGCAGTACTTC. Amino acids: CASGPDRGLYEQYF.

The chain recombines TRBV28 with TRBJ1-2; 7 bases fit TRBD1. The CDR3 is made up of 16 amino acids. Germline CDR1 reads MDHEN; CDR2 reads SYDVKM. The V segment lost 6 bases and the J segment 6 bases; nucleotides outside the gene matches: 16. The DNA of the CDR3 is TGTGCCAGCAGCCCTTACGGGGACAGTAGGGACCATGGCTACACCTTC. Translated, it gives CASSPYGDSRDHGYTF.

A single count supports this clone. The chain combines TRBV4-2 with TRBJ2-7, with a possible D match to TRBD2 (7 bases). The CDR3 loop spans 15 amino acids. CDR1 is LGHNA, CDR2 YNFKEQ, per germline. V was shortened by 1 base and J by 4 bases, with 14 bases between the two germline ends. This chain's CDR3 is CASSQAAGAGYEQYF. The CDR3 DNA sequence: TGTGCCAGCAGCCAAGCTGCGGGGGCTGGATACGAGCAGTACTTC.

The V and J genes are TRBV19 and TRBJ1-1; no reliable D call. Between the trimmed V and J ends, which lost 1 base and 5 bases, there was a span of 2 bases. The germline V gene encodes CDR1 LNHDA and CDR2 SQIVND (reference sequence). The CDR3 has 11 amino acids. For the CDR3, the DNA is TGTGCCAGTAGTATAGCAACTGAAGCTTTCTTT. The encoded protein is CASSIATEAFF.

The CDR3 DNA reads as TGCGCCAGCAGCCAAGATTCATCTAGCGCCTCCTACAATGAGCAGTTCTTC. Its protein is CASSQDSSSASYNEQFF. The V and J genes are TRBV4-3 and TRBJ2-1; weak D call: TRBD2 (6 bases). Germline CDR1 reads LGHNA; CDR2 reads YSLEER. The CDR3 runs to 17 residues. Trimming pared 0 bases from V and 0 bases from J, leaving 12 bases between.

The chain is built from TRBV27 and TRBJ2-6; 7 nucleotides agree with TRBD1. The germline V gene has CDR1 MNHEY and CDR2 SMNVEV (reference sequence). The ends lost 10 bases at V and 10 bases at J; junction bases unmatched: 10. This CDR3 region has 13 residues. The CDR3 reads CATRDSERNVLTF. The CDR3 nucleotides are TGTGCCACCCGGGACAGCGAACGTAACGTCCTGACTTTC. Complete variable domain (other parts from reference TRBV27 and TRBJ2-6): EAQVTQNPRYLITVTGKKLTVTCSQNMNHEYMSWYRQDPGLGLRQIYYSMNVEVTDKGDVPEGYKVSRKEKRNFPLILESPSPNQTSLYFCATRDSERNVLTFGAGSRLTVL.

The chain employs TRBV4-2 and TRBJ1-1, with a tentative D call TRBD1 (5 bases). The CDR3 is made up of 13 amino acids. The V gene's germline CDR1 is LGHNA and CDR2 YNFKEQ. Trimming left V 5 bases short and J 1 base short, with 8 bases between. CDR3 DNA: TGTGCCAGCAGCATTGGACAGAACACTGAAGCTTTCTTT. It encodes CASSIGQNTEAFF.

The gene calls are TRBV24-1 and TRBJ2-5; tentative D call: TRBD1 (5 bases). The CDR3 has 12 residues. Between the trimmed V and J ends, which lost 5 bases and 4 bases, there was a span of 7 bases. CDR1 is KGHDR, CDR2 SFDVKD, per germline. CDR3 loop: CATSGTGETQYF. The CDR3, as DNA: TGTGCCACCAGTGGCACAGGAGAGACCCAGTACTTC.

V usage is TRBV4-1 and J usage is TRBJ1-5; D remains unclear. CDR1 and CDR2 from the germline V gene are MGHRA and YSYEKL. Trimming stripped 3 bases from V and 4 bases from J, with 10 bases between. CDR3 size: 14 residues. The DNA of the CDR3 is TGCGCCAGCAGCCAGAGGAGCGGGAATCAGCCCCAGCATTTT. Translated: CASSQRSGNQPQHF.

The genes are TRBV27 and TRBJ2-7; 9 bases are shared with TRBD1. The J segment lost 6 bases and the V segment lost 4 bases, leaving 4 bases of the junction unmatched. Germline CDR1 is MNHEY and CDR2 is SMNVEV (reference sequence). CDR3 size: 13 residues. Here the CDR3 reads CASSWDRVSEQYF. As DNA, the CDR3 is TGTGCCAGCAGTTGGGACAGGGTCAGCGAGCAGTACTTC.

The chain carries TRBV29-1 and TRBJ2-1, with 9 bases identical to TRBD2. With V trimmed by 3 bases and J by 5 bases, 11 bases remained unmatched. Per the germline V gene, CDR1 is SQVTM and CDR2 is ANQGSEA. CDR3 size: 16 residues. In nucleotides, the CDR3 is TGCAGCGTTGAGGGGCTGGGGGAGCGGGGGGACAATGAGCAGTTCTTC. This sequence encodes CSVEGLGERGDNEQFF.